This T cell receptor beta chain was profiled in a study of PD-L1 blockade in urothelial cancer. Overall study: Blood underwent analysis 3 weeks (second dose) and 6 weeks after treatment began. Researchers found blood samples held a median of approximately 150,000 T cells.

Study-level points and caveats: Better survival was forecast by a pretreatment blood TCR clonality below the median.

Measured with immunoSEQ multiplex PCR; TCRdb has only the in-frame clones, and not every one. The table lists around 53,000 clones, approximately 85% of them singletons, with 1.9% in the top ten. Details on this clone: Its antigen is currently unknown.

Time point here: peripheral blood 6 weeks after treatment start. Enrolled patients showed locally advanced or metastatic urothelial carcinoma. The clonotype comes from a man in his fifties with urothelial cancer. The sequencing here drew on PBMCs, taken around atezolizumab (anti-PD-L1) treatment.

CDR3 nucleotide sequence: TGTGCCAGTAGTAGCCGGGACAGAGCCTACGAGCAGTACTTC. Encoded protein: CASSSRDRAYEQYF. The chain combines TRBV19 with TRBJ2-7; 7 bases align to TRBD1. V shed 4 bases and J 2 bases; nucleotides not matched to a gene: 5. Per germline, CDR1 LNHDA and CDR2 SQIVND (reference sequence). This CDR3 is built from 14 residues.